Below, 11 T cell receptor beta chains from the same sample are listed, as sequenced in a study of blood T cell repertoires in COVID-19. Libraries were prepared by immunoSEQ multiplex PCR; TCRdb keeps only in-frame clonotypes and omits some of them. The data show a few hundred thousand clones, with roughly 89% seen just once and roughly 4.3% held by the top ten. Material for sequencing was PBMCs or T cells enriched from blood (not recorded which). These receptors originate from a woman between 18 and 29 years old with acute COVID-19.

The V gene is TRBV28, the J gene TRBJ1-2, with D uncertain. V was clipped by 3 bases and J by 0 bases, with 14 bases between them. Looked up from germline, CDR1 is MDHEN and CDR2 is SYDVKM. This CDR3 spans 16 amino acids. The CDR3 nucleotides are TGTGCCAGCAGTTTTCGCGGTCTCCCTACTAACTATGGCTACACCTTC. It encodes CASSFRGLPTNYGYTF.

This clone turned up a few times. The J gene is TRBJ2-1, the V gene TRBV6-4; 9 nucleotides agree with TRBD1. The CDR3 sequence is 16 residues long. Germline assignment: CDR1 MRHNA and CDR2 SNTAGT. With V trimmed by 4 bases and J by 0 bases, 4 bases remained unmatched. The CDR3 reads CASSAGTGRSYNEQFF. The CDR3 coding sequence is TGTGCCAGCAGTGCCGGGACAGGGCGCTCCTACAATGAGCAGTTCTTC.

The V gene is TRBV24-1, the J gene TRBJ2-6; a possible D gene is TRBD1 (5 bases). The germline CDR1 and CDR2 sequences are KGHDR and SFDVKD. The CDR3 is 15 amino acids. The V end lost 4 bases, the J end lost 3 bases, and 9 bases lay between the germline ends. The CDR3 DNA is TGTGCCACCAGTGACTTGCAGGGTGGGGCCAACGTCCTGACTTTC. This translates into CATSDLQGGANVLTF.

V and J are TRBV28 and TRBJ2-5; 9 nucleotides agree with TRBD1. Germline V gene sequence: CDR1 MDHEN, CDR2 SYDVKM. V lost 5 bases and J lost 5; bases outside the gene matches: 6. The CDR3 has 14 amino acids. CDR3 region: CASSGTGLRETQYF. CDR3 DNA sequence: TGTGCCAGCAGTGGGACAGGGTTACGGGAGACCCAGTACTTC.

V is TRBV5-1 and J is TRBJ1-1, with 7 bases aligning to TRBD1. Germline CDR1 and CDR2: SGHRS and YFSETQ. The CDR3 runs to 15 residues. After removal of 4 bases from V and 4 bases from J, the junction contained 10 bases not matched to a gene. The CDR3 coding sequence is TGCGCCAGCAGCGCCGCGACAGGGATGGCCACTGAAGCTTTCTTT. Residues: CASSAATGMATEAFF.

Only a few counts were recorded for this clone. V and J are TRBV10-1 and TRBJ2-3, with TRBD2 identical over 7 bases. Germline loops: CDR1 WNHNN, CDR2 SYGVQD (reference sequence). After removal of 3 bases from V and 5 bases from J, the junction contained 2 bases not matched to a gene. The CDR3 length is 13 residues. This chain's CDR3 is CASSDTSVDTQYF. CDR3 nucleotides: TGCGCCAGCAGTGATACTAGCGTAGATACGCAGTATTTT.

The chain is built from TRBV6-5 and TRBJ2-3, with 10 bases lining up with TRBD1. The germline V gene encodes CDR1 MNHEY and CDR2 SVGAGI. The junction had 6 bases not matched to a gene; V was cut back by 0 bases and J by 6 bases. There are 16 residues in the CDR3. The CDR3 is CASSYSTGTGADTQYF. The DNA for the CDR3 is TGTGCCAGCAGTTACTCGACCGGGACAGGGGCCGATACGCAGTATTTT.

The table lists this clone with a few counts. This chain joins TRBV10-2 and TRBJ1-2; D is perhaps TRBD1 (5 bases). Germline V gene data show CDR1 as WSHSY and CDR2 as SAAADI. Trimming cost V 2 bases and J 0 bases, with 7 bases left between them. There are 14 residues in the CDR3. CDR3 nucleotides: TGCGCCAGCAGTGAGGGGGCCCCTAACTATGGCTACACCTTC. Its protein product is CASSEGAPNYGYTF.

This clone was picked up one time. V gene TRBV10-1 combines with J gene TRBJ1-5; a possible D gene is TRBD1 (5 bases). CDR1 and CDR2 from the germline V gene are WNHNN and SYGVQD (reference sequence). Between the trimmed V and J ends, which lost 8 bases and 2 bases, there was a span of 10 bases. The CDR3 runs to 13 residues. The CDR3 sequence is CASGRQRNQPQHF. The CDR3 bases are TGCGCCAGCGGCCGACAGCGCAATCAGCCCCAGCATTTT.

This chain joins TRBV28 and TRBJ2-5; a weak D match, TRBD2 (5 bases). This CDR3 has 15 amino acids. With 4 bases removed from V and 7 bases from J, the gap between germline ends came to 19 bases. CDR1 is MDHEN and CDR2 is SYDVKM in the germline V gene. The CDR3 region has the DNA TGTGCCAGCAGTTACCCTATAGGAGGAAGGACGACCCAGTACTTC. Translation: CASSYPIGGRTTQYF.

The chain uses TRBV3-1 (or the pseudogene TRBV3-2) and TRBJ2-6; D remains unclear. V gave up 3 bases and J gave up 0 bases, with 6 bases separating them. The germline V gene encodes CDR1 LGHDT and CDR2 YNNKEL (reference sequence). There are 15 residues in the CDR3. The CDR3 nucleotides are TGTGCCAGCAGCCAGAGTAGCTCTGGGGCCAACGTCCTGACTTTC. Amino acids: CASSQSSSGANVLTF.